Shown below are 15 T cell receptor beta chains from a single sample sequenced in a study of T cell responses to AZD1222 COVID-19 vaccine. Assay: immunoSEQ multiplex PCR; the TCRdb copy retains only in-frame clones and omits some. Of more than 100,000 clones detected, about 92% appear once; the ten largest clones hold 4% to 5.5%. Source: peripheral blood, taken on day 0 of AZD1222 vaccination. These receptors all come from an adult in good health.

The chain combines TRBV18 with TRBJ2-7; D gene unclear. This CDR3 is built from 13 residues. CDR1 KGHSH and CDR2 LQKENI come from the germline V gene. Trimming pared 2 bases from V and 0 bases from J, leaving 5 bases between. The CDR3 coding sequence is TGTGCCAGCTCACCAGAGTTCTCCTACGAGCAGTACTTC. The encoded protein is CASSPEFSYEQYF.

The chain carries TRBV9 and TRBJ2-1; D is possibly TRBD1 or TRBD2 (5 bases each). Germline V gene sequence: CDR1 SGDLS, CDR2 YYNGEE. Trimming took off 3 bases at V and 4 bases at J, with 11 bases between the two ends. CDR3 length: 14 amino acids. The DNA for the CDR3 is TGTGCCAGCAGCGCCGACAGCGGATACAATGAGCAGTTCTTC. As protein: CASSADSGYNEQFF.

The chain links TRBV2 to TRBJ2-1, with D maybe TRBD1 (5 bases). Looked up from germline, CDR1 is SNHLY and CDR2 is FYNNEI. This CDR3 region has 16 residues. Trimming took 5 bases from V and 4 from J, leaving 18 bases between them. The CDR3 sequence: CASSRKQVGAYNEQFF. The DNA for the CDR3 is TGTGCCAGCAGTAGGAAACAGGTAGGAGCATACAATGAGCAGTTCTTC.

This clone was detected only once. The chain uses TRBV6-2 or TRBV6-3 and TRBJ1-5, with D perhaps matching TRBD1 (5 bases). Germline loops: CDR1 MNHEY, CDR2 SVGEGT. V shed 2 bases and J shed 7 bases, with 15 bases lying between them. The CDR3 length is 15 residues. The CDR3 bases are TGTGCCAGCAGTTACGGGCAGGGATTTCGACAGCCCCAGCATTTT. The encoded protein is CASSYGQGFRQPQHF.

The genes are TRBV9 and TRBJ1-1; the D gene is possibly TRBD1 (5 bases). Germline CDR1 reads SGDLS; CDR2 reads YYNGEE. Trimming shortened V by 2 bases and J by 4 bases, and 18 bases separated the two germline ends. This CDR3 is 16 amino acids long. The CDR3 DNA follows: TGTGCCAGCAGCGTGGCACCGGGACCAAAGGGCACTGAAGCTTTCTTT. Encoded protein: CASSVAPGPKGTEAFF.

J is TRBJ1-1 and V is TRBV11-2; TRBD1 might be the D (5 bases). Per germline, CDR1 SGHAT and CDR2 FQNNGV. The V end lost 3 bases, the J end lost 1 base, and 12 bases lay between the germline ends. There are 15 residues in the CDR3. CDR3 protein: CASSLSGTQNTEAFF. CDR3 nucleotide sequence: TGTGCCAGCAGCTTGTCCGGGACCCAGAACACTGAAGCTTTCTTT.

This sequence joins TRBV30 and TRBJ1-5; unclear D gene. Germline V gene lookup returns CDR1 GTSNPN and CDR2 SVGIG (reference sequence). CDR3 length equals 11 residues. Trimming removed 5 bases from V and 6 bases from J, with 8 bases in between. CDR3 coding DNA: TGTGCCTGGGGGGAGAGTCAGCCCCAGCATTTT. Its translation: CAWGESQPQHF.

This clone has just one count. V gene TRBV28 combines with J gene TRBJ2-1, with no clear D. The CDR3 is 15 amino acids. The germline V gene has CDR1 MDHEN and CDR2 SYDVKM. V gave up 3 bases and J gave up 2 bases, with 11 bases separating them. CDR3 residues: CASSLWGAAYNEQFF. The CDR3 nucleotides are TGTGCCAGCAGTTTGTGGGGTGCTGCCTACAATGAGCAGTTCTTC.

This chain connects TRBV12-5 to TRBJ2-7; a weak D match, TRBD1 (6 bases). This CDR3 has 13 amino acids. V lost 8 bases to trimming and J lost 1 base, with 12 bases between them. Germline loops: CDR1 LGHNT, CDR2 FRNRAP. DNA of the CDR3: TGTGCTAGTATACAGACAGGATCCTACGAGCAGTACTTC. Its translation: CASIQTGSYEQYF.

This sequence joins TRBV18 and TRBJ2-1; D is uncertain. Germline-derived CDR1 and CDR2 are KGHSH and LQKENI. This CDR3 region has 18 residues. The V end lost 2 bases, the J end lost 2 bases, and 19 bases lay between the germline ends. Written as DNA, the CDR3 is TGTGCCAGCTCACCAAGGACGGTAGCTATTGGTACCTACAATGAGCAGTTCTTC. Amino acid sequence: CASSPRTVAIGTYNEQFF.

The rearrangement links TRBV25-1 to TRBJ1-3; tentative D call: TRBD1 (5 bases). The V end lost 1 base, the J end lost 0 bases, and 10 bases lay between the germline ends. This CDR3 has 16 amino acids. Germline loops: CDR1 MGHDK, CDR2 SYGVNS. CDR3 nucleotide sequence: TGTGCCAGCAGTGAATGGGGGGGGATCTCTGGAAACACCATATATTTT. Its protein product is CASSEWGGISGNTIYF.

V is TRBV14 and J is TRBJ2-1; D call uncertain. The CDR3 runs 14 residues. The ends were cut back, 3 bases at V and 4 bases at J, with 10 bases in the middle. Per germline, CDR1 SGHDN and CDR2 FVKESK. The CDR3 coding sequence is TGTGCCAGCAGCCATTTCTCCCAATACAATGAGCAGTTCTTC. Amino acids: CASSHFSQYNEQFF.

The V call is TRBV6-5, the J call TRBJ1-2; D not resolved. Germline V gene lookup returns CDR1 MNHEY and CDR2 SVGAGI. The V end lost 5 bases, the J end lost 0 bases, and 10 bases lay between the germline ends. The CDR3 is 14 amino acids. The CDR3 loop reads CASSNGVTNYGYTF. The CDR3 DNA follows: TGTGCCAGCAGTAACGGCGTAACTAACTATGGCTACACCTTC.

The chain carries TRBV5-8 and TRBJ2-3; TRBD1 agrees at 9 bases. The junction had 10 bases not matched to a gene; V was cut back by 1 base and J by 1 base. CDR1 is SGHTS and CDR2 is YDEGEE in the germline V gene. CDR3 length equals 18 residues. The CDR3 here is CASSLSGGTGIGTDTQYF. The CDR3 region has the DNA TGTGCCAGCAGCTTGTCGGGCGGGACAGGGATCGGCACAGATACGCAGTATTTT.

The J gene is TRBJ1-2, the V gene TRBV14; TRBD1 aligns across 9 bases. The CDR3 extends over 14 amino acids. V trimming: 5 bases; J trimming: 4 bases; junction bases outside the gene matches: 5. Germline V gene lookup returns CDR1 SGHDN and CDR2 FVKESK. Here the CDR3 DNA reads TGTGCCAGCAGCTGGGACAGGGAAGGCTATGGCTACACCTTC. It translates to CASSWDREGYGYTF.